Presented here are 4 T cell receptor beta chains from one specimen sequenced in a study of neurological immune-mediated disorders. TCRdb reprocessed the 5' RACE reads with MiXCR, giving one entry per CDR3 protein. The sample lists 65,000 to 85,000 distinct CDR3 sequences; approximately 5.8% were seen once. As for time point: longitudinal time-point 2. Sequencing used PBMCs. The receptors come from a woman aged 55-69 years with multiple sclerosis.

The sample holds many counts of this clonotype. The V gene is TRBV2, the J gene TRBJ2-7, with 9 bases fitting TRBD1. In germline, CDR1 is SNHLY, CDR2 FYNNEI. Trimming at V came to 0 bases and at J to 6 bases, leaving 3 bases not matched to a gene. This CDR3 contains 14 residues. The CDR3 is CASSEAGQGIEQYF. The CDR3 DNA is TGTGCCAGCAGTGAAGCGGGACAGGGCATCGAGCAGTACTTC.

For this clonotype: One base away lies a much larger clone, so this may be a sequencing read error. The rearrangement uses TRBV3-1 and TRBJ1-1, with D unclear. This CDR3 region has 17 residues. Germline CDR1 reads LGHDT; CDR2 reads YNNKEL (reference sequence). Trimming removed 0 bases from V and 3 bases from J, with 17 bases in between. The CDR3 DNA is TGTGCCAGCAGCCAAGAGTGTAATTTGGGGAGGCACACTGAAGCTTTCTTT. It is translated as CASSQECNLGRHTEAFF.

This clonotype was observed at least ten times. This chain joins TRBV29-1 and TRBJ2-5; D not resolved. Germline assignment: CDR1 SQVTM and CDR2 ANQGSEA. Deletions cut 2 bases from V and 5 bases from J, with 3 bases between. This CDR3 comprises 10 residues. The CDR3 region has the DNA TGCAGCGTTGAATCCGAGACCCAGTACTTC. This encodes CSVESETQYF.

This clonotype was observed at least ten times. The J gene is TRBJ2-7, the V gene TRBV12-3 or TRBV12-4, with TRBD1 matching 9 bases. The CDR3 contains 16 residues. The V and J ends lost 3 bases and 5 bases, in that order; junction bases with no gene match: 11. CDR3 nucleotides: TGTGCCAGCAGTTTTGTCGCCGGGACAGGGTCCCACGAGCAGTACTTC. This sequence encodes CASSFVAGTGSHEQYF.